The source of this T cell receptor beta chain is a study of OX40 agonist ivuxolimab in advanced cancers. Overall study: A male proportion of 70% to 90% was recorded, with mean age 60 years and range roughly 23 to 79. Study-level results: Averaged across samples, CD8+ T cells carried more expanded clones than CD4+ did. Clonal expansion was among the lowest in partial responders at 0.1-3.0 mg/kg, especially CD8+.

Libraries were prepared by immunoSEQ multiplex PCR; TCRdb keeps only in-frame clonotypes and omits some of them. The sample contains some 14,000 clones, around 93% of which appear only once. CDR1 SEHNR and CDR2 FQNEAQ come from the germline V gene (reference sequence). The CDR3 covers 14 residues. Between the trimmed V and J ends, which lost 0 bases and 6 bases, there was a span of 12 bases. Note on this clone: Its antigen is not identified.

J is TRBJ2-7 and V is TRBV7-9, with D unclear. Here the sequenced sample was CD4+ or CD8+ T cells sorted from blood, taken in a trial of the OX40 agonist ivuxolimab. The clonotype comes from an adult with an advanced solid tumor such as melanoma, head and neck, liver or kidney cancer. The CDR3 spells CASSLAGIGGEQYF. The CDR3 coding sequence is TGTGCCAGCAGCTTAGCAGGGATAGGTGGCGAGCAGTACTTC.